The T cell receptor beta chain under discussion was sequenced for a study of CD8 T cells in ankylosing spondylitis (dated by TCRdb to about 2017). With regard to the full study: The study set out to find disease-linked TCR variants by profiling T cell receptor beta repertoires in ankylosing spondylitis patients and healthy donors. Samples of peripheral blood were taken, and for ankylosing spondylitis patients, synovial fluid was collected as well. The whole study cohort included about a hundred healthy donors and about two dozen ankylosing spondylitis patients.

The germline ends are 15 bases apart after V is trimmed by 2 bases and J by 4 bases. The CDR3 has 15 amino acids, counting the end cysteine and phenylalanine. Only the CDR3 part of the read is kept: 45 bases, read in frame from the first base. Sequences SGDLS (CDR1) and YYNGEE (CDR2) are obtained from the germline V gene. This clonotype was seen a single time. Its cognate antigen has yet to be identified. The input lacks base qualities; no much larger clone sits a single base away. One read offers little support. Broad study findings and their caveats: According to the report, matched synovial fluid samples from ankylosing spondylitis patients were significantly enriched for the disease-linked clones. Blood from ankylosing spondylitis patients appeared to be characterized by a TCR beta motif composed of roughly 8 highly homologous amino acid variants. The disease-linked clones showed a CD8+ phenotype and occurred at relatively low frequencies in peripheral blood. Some of the motif variants had been reported before in the synovial fluid and blood of reactive arthritis patients, a finding that suggests common disease-initiation mechanisms.

Reads for this sample came from an Illumina HiSeq 2500. Quantitative 5'-RACE with molecular barcodes was the method used to prepare the TCR beta libraries. From the authors' description of their analysis: A new computational method based on a probabilistic model of VDJ rearrangement was used to identify disease-linked TCR variants. In-frame beta chains were kept once TCRdb had trimmed the public reads at Q25 with fastp and called clones with MiXCR. Identical CDR3 protein sequences are pooled into one entry, listed with their most common genes and DNA. V and J calls and clone size were set by TCRdb, not the authors. The table for this sample lists under 450,000 distinct CDR3 sequences; roughly a sixth of them were counted only once. In total, the top ten clones hold under 1.2% of the sample.

The chain is encoded by TRBV9 joined to TRBJ2-5; the D gene is perhaps TRBD2, from 5 matching bases. This receptor was taken from a male donor with ankylosing spondylitis. Sequenced sample: blood, either unsorted or a sorted T cell fraction (not recorded which). The DNA reads TGTGCCAGCAGCGTTAACGTCGGAGAGGGAGAGACCCAGTACTTC. This encodes CASSVNVGEGETQYF.